Listed below are T cell receptor beta chains from one sample, sequenced in a study of PD-L1 blockade in urothelial cancer. Libraries were prepared by immunoSEQ multiplex PCR; TCRdb keeps only in-frame clonotypes and omits some of them. The sample records over 100,000 clones, about 88% being singletons. The specimen comprised PBMCs, sampled around atezolizumab (anti-PD-L1) treatment. The receptors shown here come from a man aged 50-59 years with urothelial cancer. Both conserved end residues are part of each CDR3. The order of the fields is CDR3 protein, CDR3 DNA, J gene, V gene, D gene, clone size. The D gene is left open where the match is weak. Rows give clone size only sometimes, using once, few, many, or a class for an expanded clone.

CDR3aa: CASRPGTMEQYF; CDR3nt: TGTGCCAGCAGGCCCGGGACAATGGAGCAGTACTTC; j_gene: TRBJ2-7; v_gene: TRBV2; d_gene: -; abundance: -
CDR3aa: CASSQFEITDRRIDQPQHF; CDR3nt: TGCGCCAGCAGCCAATTCGAGATAACGGACAGGAGGATTGATCAGCCCCAGCATTTT; j_gene: TRBJ1-5; v_gene: TRBV23-1; d_gene: TRBD1; abundance: -
CDR3aa: CASSLGLGGTEAFF; CDR3nt: TGTGCCAGCAGCTTGGGGCTGGGGGGCACTGAAGCTTTCTTT; j_gene: TRBJ1-1; v_gene: TRBV5-8; d_gene: -; abundance: -
CDR3aa: CSVGDRGRGVYGYTF; CDR3nt: TGCAGCGTGGGCGATCGGGGGCGGGGGGTCTATGGCTACACCTTC; j_gene: TRBJ1-2; v_gene: TRBV29-1; d_gene: -; abundance: once
CDR3aa: CAISELQGVSNYGYTF; CDR3nt: TGTGCCATCAGTGAGTTACAGGGGGTGAGCAACTATGGCTACACCTTC; j_gene: TRBJ1-2; v_gene: TRBV10-3; d_gene: TRBD1; abundance: -
CDR3aa: CAISESSWGAEAFF; CDR3nt: TGTGCCATCAGTGAGTCTTCCTGGGGAGCTGAAGCTTTCTTT; j_gene: TRBJ1-1; v_gene: TRBV10-3; d_gene: -; abundance: -
CDR3aa: CASSPPGANKNIQYF; CDR3nt: TGTGCCAGCTCACCACCAGGGGCCAACAAAAACATTCAGTACTTC; j_gene: TRBJ2-4; v_gene: TRBV18; d_gene: -; abundance: -
CDR3aa: CASSRTSGRNYNEQFF; CDR3nt: TGTGCCAGCAGCAGGACTAGCGGGAGGAATTACAATGAGCAGTTCTTC; j_gene: TRBJ2-1; v_gene: TRBV5-4; d_gene: TRBD2; abundance: -
CDR3aa: CASSLTGGVESEQFF; CDR3nt: TGTGCCAGCAGCTTAACGGGGGGAGTAGAGTCTGAGCAGTTCTTC; j_gene: TRBJ2-1; v_gene: TRBV7-9; d_gene: TRBD2; abundance: -
CDR3aa: CASSQGGFWTDTQYF; CDR3nt: TGTGCCAGCAGCCAAGGAGGCTTCTGGACAGATACGCAGTATTTT; j_gene: TRBJ2-3; v_gene: TRBV14; d_gene: -; abundance: -
CDR3aa: CASSERKGETQYF; CDR3nt: TGTGCCAGCAGCGAAAGGAAGGGGGAGACCCAGTACTTC; j_gene: TRBJ2-5; v_gene: TRBV7-3; d_gene: -; abundance: -
CDR3aa: CASSRVDSKQYF; CDR3nt: TGTGCCAGCAGTCGCGTCGACAGCAAGCAGTACTTC; j_gene: TRBJ2-7; v_gene: TRBV28; d_gene: -; abundance: -
CDR3aa: CASSLWASGSGSYNEQFF; CDR3nt: TGTGCCAGCAGCTTATGGGCTAGCGGGAGTGGATCCTACAATGAGCAGTTCTTC; j_gene: TRBJ2-1; v_gene: TRBV11-1; d_gene: TRBD2; abundance: -
CDR3aa: CASRAQETQYF; CDR3nt: TGTGCCAGCAGAGCGCAAGAGACCCAGTACTTC; j_gene: TRBJ2-5; v_gene: TRBV28; d_gene: -; abundance: -
CDR3aa: CASNEAGGNEQFF; CDR3nt: TGCGCCAGCAACGAGGCGGGAGGCAATGAGCAGTTCTTC; j_gene: TRBJ2-1; v_gene: TRBV5-1; d_gene: TRBD2; abundance: few
CDR3aa: CASMAGRYEQYF; CDR3nt: TGTGCCAGCATGGCAGGGAGGTACGAGCAGTACTTC; j_gene: TRBJ2-7; v_gene: TRBV2; d_gene: -; abundance: few
CDR3aa: CASSPAVGTPWGNQPQHF; CDR3nt: TGTGCCAGCAGCCCCGCCGTAGGGACTCCTTGGGGCAATCAGCCCCAGCATTTT; j_gene: TRBJ1-5; v_gene: TRBV28; d_gene: -; abundance: -
CDR3aa: CASSPRTSSTDTQYF; CDR3nt: TGTGCCAGCAGCCCGCGGACTAGCAGCACAGATACGCAGTATTTT; j_gene: TRBJ2-3; v_gene: TRBV7-6; d_gene: TRBD2; abundance: -
CDR3aa: CASSTDRLRYEQYF; CDR3nt: TGCGCCAGCAGCACGGACAGGTTACGCTACGAGCAGTACTTC; j_gene: TRBJ2-7; v_gene: TRBV5-1; d_gene: TRBD1; abundance: -
CDR3aa: CASSEARPSGNTIYF; CDR3nt: TGTGCCAGCTCAGAGGCGCGGCCCTCTGGAAACACCATATATTTT; j_gene: TRBJ1-3; v_gene: TRBV18; d_gene: -; abundance: -
CDR3aa: CASSFGGFVTYNSPLHF; CDR3nt: TGTGCCAGCAGCTTTGGGGGGTTCGTGACCTATAATTCACCCCTCCACTTT; j_gene: TRBJ1-6; v_gene: TRBV7-9; d_gene: -; abundance: -
CDR3aa: CAWSPAGTLNQPQHF; CDR3nt: TGTGCCTGGAGTCCCGCCGGGACACTGAATCAGCCCCAGCATTTT; j_gene: TRBJ1-5; v_gene: TRBV30; d_gene: -; abundance: -
CDR3aa: CASSLDSGQEQFF; CDR3nt: TGTGCCAGCAGCTTAGATTCGGGACAGGAGCAGTTCTTC; j_gene: TRBJ2-1; v_gene: TRBV11-3; d_gene: TRBD1; abundance: -
CDR3aa: CASKVGTGGANTGELFF; CDR3nt: TGTGCCAGCAAGGTCGGGACAGGGGGCGCGAACACCGGGGAGCTGTTTTTT; j_gene: TRBJ2-2; v_gene: TRBV27; d_gene: TRBD1; abundance: -
CDR3aa: CASSLQGVNTEAFF; CDR3nt: TGTGCCAGCAGTTTACAGGGGGTGAACACTGAAGCTTTCTTT; j_gene: TRBJ1-1; v_gene: TRBV28; d_gene: TRBD1; abundance: -
CDR3aa: CASSHLRGNTEAFF; CDR3nt: TGTGCCAGCAGCCACCTGAGAGGGAACACTGAAGCTTTCTTT; j_gene: TRBJ1-1; v_gene: TRBV6-6; d_gene: -; abundance: -
CDR3aa: CASSGRDSANYGYTF; CDR3nt: TGTGCCAGCAGCGGTCGGGACTCCGCAAACTATGGCTACACCTTC; j_gene: TRBJ1-2; v_gene: TRBV7-9; d_gene: -; abundance: -
CDR3aa: CASSAQGLFFEKLFF; CDR3nt: TGTGCCAGCAGCGCCCAGGGTTTGTTTTTTGAAAAACTGTTTTTT; j_gene: TRBJ1-4; v_gene: TRBV11-2; d_gene: -; abundance: -
CDR3aa: CASSLTASSYEQYF; CDR3nt: TGTGCCAGCAGCTTAACGGCCAGCTCCTACGAGCAGTACTTC; j_gene: TRBJ2-7; v_gene: TRBV7-3; d_gene: -; abundance: many
CDR3aa: CASSLTGGMDKNIQYF; CDR3nt: TGTGCCAGCAGCTTGACGGGGGGCATGGACAAAAACATTCAGTACTTC; j_gene: TRBJ2-4; v_gene: TRBV5-6; d_gene: -; abundance: -
CDR3aa: CASREGDRGRKNTGELFF; CDR3nt: TGTGCCAGCAGGGAGGGGGACAGGGGGCGGAAGAACACCGGGGAGCTGTTTTTT; j_gene: TRBJ2-2; v_gene: TRBV27; d_gene: TRBD1; abundance: -
CDR3aa: CASSLAGRSTDTQYF; CDR3nt: TGTGCCAGCAGTTTAGCGGGGCGGTCCACAGATACGCAGTATTTT; j_gene: TRBJ2-3; v_gene: TRBV28; d_gene: -; abundance: -
CDR3aa: CAWGPVYNEQFF; CDR3nt: TGTGCCTGGGGCCCTGTATACAATGAGCAGTTCTTC; j_gene: TRBJ2-1; v_gene: TRBV30; d_gene: -; abundance: -
CDR3aa: CASSLGTGREGYTF; CDR3nt: TGCGCCAGCAGCTTAGGGACAGGGCGTGAAGGCTACACCTTC; j_gene: TRBJ1-2; v_gene: TRBV5-1; d_gene: TRBD1; abundance: -
CDR3aa: CASSRGLAGGNTGELFF; CDR3nt: TGTGCCAGCAGCCGGGGACTAGCGGGAGGGAACACCGGGGAGCTGTTTTTT; j_gene: TRBJ2-2; v_gene: TRBV5-4; d_gene: TRBD2; abundance: -
CDR3aa: CATQNEKLFF; CDR3nt: TGTGCCACCCAAAATGAAAAACTGTTTTTT; j_gene: TRBJ1-4; v_gene: TRBV2; d_gene: -; abundance: -
CDR3aa: CASSPTGSDSNQPQHF; CDR3nt: TGTGCCAGCTCACCCACAGGATCTGATAGCAATCAGCCCCAGCATTTT; j_gene: TRBJ1-5; v_gene: TRBV18; d_gene: -; abundance: -
CDR3aa: CASSLGEITGELFF; CDR3nt: TGTGCCAGCAGCTTAGGGGAGATCACCGGGGAGCTGTTTTTT; j_gene: TRBJ2-2; v_gene: TRBV7-8; d_gene: -; abundance: -
CDR3aa: CAWSKRTAATNEKLFF; CDR3nt: TGTGCCTGGAGTAAACGGACAGCTGCAACTAATGAAAAACTGTTTTTT; j_gene: TRBJ1-4; v_gene: TRBV30; d_gene: -; abundance: -
CDR3aa: CASSNRDYLSTDTQYF; CDR3nt: TGTGCCAGCAGCAACCGGGACTACTTATCCACAGATACGCAGTATTTT; j_gene: TRBJ2-3; v_gene: TRBV27; d_gene: TRBD2; abundance: -
CDR3aa: CASSQGADTEAFF; CDR3nt: TGTGCCAGCTCTCAGGGGGCGGACACTGAAGCTTTCTTT; j_gene: TRBJ1-1; v_gene: TRBV6-1; d_gene: TRBD1; abundance: -
CDR3aa: CASSLVMQGADGYGYTF; CDR3nt: TGTGCCAGCAGCTTAGTTATGCAGGGGGCGGATGGGTATGGCTACACCTTC; j_gene: TRBJ1-2; v_gene: TRBV7-8; d_gene: TRBD1; abundance: -
CDR3aa: CASSFQPPASRSYEQYF; CDR3nt: TGTGCCAGCAGTTTCCAACCCCCGGCTAGCCGCTCCTACGAGCAGTACTTC; j_gene: TRBJ2-7; v_gene: TRBV27; d_gene: -; abundance: -